This TCR beta chain was sequenced in a study of tumor and adjacent non-tumor tissue in lung cancer. Study-level information: Stage I to III disease affected about nine men and about five women aged about 31 to 85. Each sample yielded a few million productive TCRbeta reads on average. Points from the study as a whole: Significantly higher TCR diversity was found in tumor than normal lung. Tumor repertoires had a smaller top 100 clone share than normal lung.

TCRbeta libraries were built with three rounds of nested PCR, modified from ARM-PCR. Each CDR3 protein is one row after TCRdb ran MiXCR on the multiplex PCR reads. The sample consists of some 80,000 distinct CDR3 sequences, 76% of them appearing once. The CDR3 is made up of 16 amino acids. Germline V gene sequence: CDR1 SGHNT, CDR2 YENEEA. To note about this clonotype: The antigen is unknown. Germline and junction disagree at one end, which may indicate a read error.

This sample's RNA came from whole unsorted tissue. This non-tumor lung sample came from over 3 cm beyond the tumor edge. The chain joins TRBV11-3 to TRBJ1-1; the D is unclear. This receptor was taken from a man between 65 and 85 years old with non-small cell lung cancer. Sequencing was done on a sample of distant non-tumor lung tissue. In DNA form, the CDR3 reads TGTGCCAGCAGCTTCCGGTACAGAACCCTGAGCACTGAGGCTTTCTTT. Translating gives CASSFRYRTLSTEAFF.